The 26 T cell receptor beta chains reported below all come from one sample, sequenced in a study of T cell clonotyping in hematopoietic cell transplantation. Described time point: recipient sample about 28 days before transplant, after cytoreduction. Measured with immunoSEQ multiplex PCR; TCRdb has only the in-frame clones, and not every one. The data contain around 25,000 clones, 60% to 75% of them singletons. The source was peripheral blood mononuclear cells, collected before stem cell transplant. Receptors originate from a man in his fifties or sixties with myelodysplastic syndrome. Some clones in this sample may be carry-over from other donors' samples.

J is TRBJ1-1 and V is TRBV4-1; 8 bases fit TRBD1. This CDR3 has 15 amino acids. V was clipped by 6 bases and J by 0 bases; unmatched bases: 6. CDR1 and CDR2 from the germline V gene are MGHRA and YSYEKL. Here the CDR3 DNA reads TGCGCCAGCAGTCAAACAGGGGGAATGAACACTGAAGCTTTCTTT. Translated, it gives CASSQTGGMNTEAFF.

The chain couples TRBV6-5 to TRBJ2-5; possible D gene TRBD2, 6 bases. Germline values: CDR1 MNHEY, CDR2 SVGAGI. This CDR3 region has 15 residues. V was trimmed by 6 bases and J by 0 bases, leaving 14 bases between them. The CDR3 reads CASRGLTGDQETQYF. The CDR3 DNA reads TGTGCCAGCAGAGGACTAACAGGAGACCAAGAGACCCAGTACTTC.

J is TRBJ1-2 and V is TRBV28; D is unresolved. CDR1 MDHEN and CDR2 SYDVKM come from the germline V gene. V shed 6 bases and J shed 4 bases, with 12 bases lying between them. This CDR3 has 13 residues. CDR3 in amino acids: CASSHEVVYGYTF. The DNA of the CDR3 is TGTGCCAGCAGCCATGAGGTTGTCTATGGCTACACCTTC.

This clone was seen more than once but under ten times. The chain has TRBV6-4 and TRBJ2-7; 11 nucleotides match TRBD2. In germline, CDR1 is MRHNA, CDR2 SNTAGT. The CDR3 totals 15 residues. The trim removed 8 bases at V and 3 bases at J, leaving 9 bases unmatched. The CDR3 nucleotides are TGTGCCAGCCCCCTGACTAGCGGGGCCATCTACGAGCAGTACTTC. Protein sequence: CASPLTSGAIYEQYF.

The chain has TRBV14 and TRBJ2-2, with 7 positions matching TRBD1. The CDR3 runs 14 residues. Germline trimming cut 4 bases from V and 5 bases from J; bases unmatched to any gene: 4. The germline CDR1 and CDR2 sequences are SGHDN and FVKESK. The CDR3 DNA follows: TGTGCCAGCAGCCGCATACAGGGGACCGGGGAGCTGTTTTTT. The encoded protein is CASSRIQGTGELFF.

This clone was detected only a few times. The genes are TRBV7-9 and TRBJ2-3; 11 bases are a match to TRBD2. The germline V gene encodes CDR1 SEHNR and CDR2 FQNEAQ (reference sequence). The CDR3 covers 16 residues. J gave up 3 bases and V 6 bases, and 8 bases lay outside the gene matches. The CDR3 DNA sequence: TGTGCCAGCAGGCAGACTAGCGGGATAGGTACAGATACGCAGTATTTT. This encodes CASRQTSGIGTDTQYF. Together with reference TRBV7-9 and TRBJ2-3, the CDR3 gives the full variable domain: DTGVSQNPRHKITKRGQNVTFRCDPISEHNRLYWYRQTLGQGPEFLTYFQNEAQLEKSRLLSDRFSAERPKGSFSTLEIQRTEQGDSAMYLCASRQTSGIGTDTQYFGPGTRLTVL.

The CDR3 here is CASSIGTLPYQQYF. CDR3 bases: TGTGCCAGTAGTATCGGGACCCTCCCATACCAGCAGTACTTC. The chain recombines TRBV19 with TRBJ2-7, with D perhaps being TRBD1 or TRBD2 (5 bases each). Trimming took 3 bases from V and 8 from J, leaving 17 bases between them. CDR1 LNHDA and CDR2 SQIVND come from the germline V gene (reference sequence). The CDR3 length is 14 residues. The full variable domain, in which reference TRBV19 and TRBJ2-7 provide the parts outside the CDR3, is DGGITQSPKYLFRKEGQNVTLSCEQNLNHDAMYWYRQDPGQGLRLIYYSQIVNDFQKGDIAEGYSVSREKKESFPLTVTSAQKNPTAFYLCASSIGTLPYQQYFGPGTRLTVT.

The chain carries TRBV7-2 and TRBJ2-5; tentatively, D is TRBD1 (5 bases). The CDR3 length is 13 residues. Looked up from germline, CDR1 is SGHTA and CDR2 is FQGNSA. With 3 bases removed from V and 5 bases from J, the gap between germline ends came to 10 bases. The CDR3 DNA reads TGTGCCAGCAGCTTGGGCAGGGCCGAGACCCAGTACTTC. Protein: CASSLGRAETQYF.

The sample holds a few counts of this clone. V usage is TRBV30 and J usage is TRBJ2-7, with D maybe TRBD2 (5 bases). The length of the CDR3 is 13 residues. Germline values: CDR1 GTSNPN, CDR2 SVGIG (reference sequence). V gave up 0 bases and J gave up 6 bases, with 12 bases separating them. CDR3 region: CAWSVASRGEQYF. In DNA form, the CDR3 reads TGTGCCTGGAGTGTGGCCAGCCGGGGCGAGCAGTACTTC.

The chain carries TRBV30 and TRBJ1-5, with D possibly matching TRBD1 (6 bases). Germline V lookup: CDR1 GTSNPN, CDR2 SVGIG (reference sequence). Trimming pared 1 base from V and 3 bases from J, leaving 13 bases between. The CDR3 length is 15 residues. The CDR3 bases are TGTGCCTGGAGTGAGGGTGACAGGTCCAATCAGCCCCAGCATTTT. It codes for CAWSEGDRSNQPQHF.

The chain combines TRBV9 with TRBJ1-5; D unclear. V was cut by 0 bases and J by 8 bases, with 9 bases left in between. This CDR3 spans 13 amino acids. The germline V gene encodes CDR1 SGDLS and CDR2 YYNGEE. This chain's CDR3 is CASSVALGEPQHF. The CDR3 nucleotides are TGTGCCAGCAGCGTAGCCCTTGGGGAGCCCCAGCATTTT. Full variable domain (missing parts from reference TRBV9 and TRBJ1-5): DSGVTQTPKHLITATGQRVTLRCSPRSGDLSVYWYQQSLDQGLQFLIQYYNGEERAKGNILERFSAQQFPDLHSELNLSSLELGDSALYFCASSVALGEPQHFGDGTRLSIL.

This clone was recorded once. This chain joins TRBV6-5 and TRBJ1-1, with D unresolved. V was trimmed by 7 bases and J by 1 base, leaving 10 bases between them. The CDR3 has 13 residues. Germline V gene lookup returns CDR1 MNHEY and CDR2 SVGAGI. CDR3 region: CASTGGRNTEAFF. DNA of the CDR3: TGTGCCAGCACCGGAGGGAGGAACACTGAAGCTTTCTTT.

This sequence joins TRBV30 and TRBJ1-1; D is ambiguous. Trimming pared 3 bases from V and 1 base from J, leaving 6 bases between. In germline, CDR1 is GTSNPN, CDR2 SVGIG (reference sequence). This CDR3 is 12 amino acids long. Here the CDR3 reads CAWRSANTEAFF. The CDR3 DNA sequence: TGTGCCTGGAGGTCAGCGAACACTGAAGCTTTCTTT.

The CDR3 coding sequence is TGTGCCAGCAGCCCCTTCGCCGGGACAGGGGGCGAAAACATTCAGTACTTC. Amino acids: CASSPFAGTGGENIQYF. The rearrangement uses TRBV7-2 and TRBJ2-4; 12 bases map to TRBD1. Germline CDR1 SGHTA, CDR2 FQGNSA. With V trimmed by 5 bases and J by 5 bases, 10 bases remained unmatched. CDR3 length: 17 residues.

Turning to this clone: Germline is not matched at one junction end, which may reflect a read error. The rearrangement uses TRBV7-7 and TRBJ2-5; D might be TRBD1 (6 bases). The CDR3 extends over 14 amino acids. CDR1 SSHAT and CDR2 FNYEAQ come from the germline V gene (reference sequence). CDR3 DNA: TGTGCTAGCAGCTCCCAGGGGTTCCAAGAGACCCAGTACTTC. It yields the protein CASSSQGFQETQYF.

This chain uses TRBV29-1 with TRBJ2-5, with D possibly matching TRBD1 (5 bases). V was pared by 0 bases and J by 5 bases, with 13 bases between. Germline CDR1 reads SQVTM; CDR2 reads ANQGSEA. This CDR3 spans 14 amino acids. CDR3 sequence reads: CSVEEGRVGETQYF. The CDR3 nucleotides read TGCAGCGTTGAAGAGGGCAGGGTGGGTGAGACCCAGTACTTC. The full variable domain, in which reference TRBV29-1 and TRBJ2-5 provide the parts outside the CDR3, is SAVISQKPSRDICQRGTSLTIQCQVDSQVTMMFWYRQQPGQSLTLIATANQGSEATYESGFVIDKFPISRPNLTFSTLTVSNMSPEDSSIYLCSVEEGRVGETQYFGPGTRLLVL.

The chain joins TRBV9 to TRBJ1-5; TRBD1 is a possible D gene (6 bases). Germline CDR1 SGDLS, CDR2 YYNGEE. The V and J ends lost 4 bases and 6 bases respectively, with 14 bases between them. The CDR3 is 14 residues long. CDR3 bases: TGTGCCAGCAGCCCTCAGGGGACCGCTCAGCCCCAGCATTTT. Translating it yields CASSPQGTAQPQHF.

This sequence joins TRBV27 and TRBJ2-4, with TRBD2 matching 8 bases. The CDR3 contains 13 residues. The J segment lost 6 bases and the V segment lost 6 bases, leaving 4 bases of the junction unmatched. CDR1 MNHEY and CDR2 SMNVEV come from the germline V gene (reference sequence). CDR3 DNA sequence: TGTGCCAGCAGCGGGGGGGCGGGAAACATTCAGTACTTC. As protein: CASSGGAGNIQYF.

The V gene is TRBV29-1, the J gene TRBJ1-2; no firm D call. Germline V gives CDR1 SQVTM, CDR2 ANQGSEA. V shed 7 bases and J shed 0 bases, with 12 bases lying between them. CDR3 length equals 13 residues. CDR3 sequence (DNA): TGCAGCGCCGCTGAGGGTCCTAACTATGGCTACACCTTC. This sequence encodes CSAAEGPNYGYTF.

The chain employs TRBV29-1 and TRBJ2-2, with 13 bases identical to TRBD2. CDR1 and CDR2 from the germline V gene are SQVTM and ANQGSEA. The V segment lost 6 bases and the J segment 5 bases; nucleotides outside the gene matches: 9. There are 16 residues in the CDR3. The CDR3 sequence: CSVPGTSGIQTGELFF. The CDR3 nucleotides read TGCAGCGTCCCCGGGACTAGCGGGATTCAAACCGGGGAGCTGTTTTTT.

This clone was detected only a few times. Mismatch with germline at one junction end may stem from a read error. V and J are TRBV5-1 and TRBJ2-7; D remains ambiguous. The germline CDR1 and CDR2 sequences are SGHRS and YFSETQ. CDR3 length equals 12 residues. The CDR3 nucleotides read TGCGCCAGCAGCTTTGCAGGTTACGAGCGGTACTTC. Its protein is CASSFAGYERYF.

The chain has TRBV5-1 and TRBJ1-1, with D possibly matching TRBD1 (5 bases). Germline V gives CDR1 SGHRS, CDR2 YFSETQ. The CDR3 runs 15 residues. V was shortened by 0 bases and J by 3 bases, with 12 bases between the two germline ends. The CDR3 protein is CASSLVNMGDTEAFF. The CDR3 DNA follows: TGCGCCAGCAGCTTGGTAAACATGGGGGACACTGAAGCTTTCTTT.

V gene TRBV25-1 combines with J gene TRBJ1-3; D possibly corresponds to TRBD1 (5 bases). CDR3 length: 17 residues. Trimming stripped 6 bases from V and 4 bases from J, with 22 bases between. Germline values: CDR1 MGHDK, CDR2 SYGVNS. In nucleotides, the CDR3 is TGTGCCAGCAGCCAAGTAAGGACGGGACTCCGGGGAAACACCATATATTTT. It translates to CASSQVRTGLRGNTIYF.

The CDR3 sequence is CASSEPNEQYF. The CDR3, as DNA: TGTGCCAGCAGTGAACCTAACGAGCAGTACTTC. The chain couples TRBV2 to TRBJ2-7; D gene ambiguous. Trimming pared 2 bases from V and 5 bases from J, leaving 4 bases between. The CDR3 consists of 11 residues. Germline V gene lookup returns CDR1 SNHLY and CDR2 FYNNEI.

This chain joins TRBV28 and TRBJ1-4, with a weak D call TRBD1 (6 bases). The V gene's germline CDR1 is MDHEN and CDR2 SYDVKM. The CDR3 contains 14 residues. V was trimmed by 5 bases and J by 6 bases, leaving 13 bases between them. The CDR3: CASSPGTPDEKLFF. For the CDR3, the DNA is TGTGCCAGCAGTCCCGGGACACCAGATGAAAAACTGTTTTTT.

This clone was counted between two and nine times. This sequence joins TRBV14 and TRBJ2-2; D uncertain. The germline V and J ends were trimmed by 1 base and 0 bases, with 9 bases remaining between them. This CDR3 is 16 amino acids long. CDR1 is SGHDN, CDR2 FVKESK, per germline. CDR3 sequence (DNA): TGTGCCAGCAGCCAAGGAATGGCTGCGAACACCGGGGAGCTGTTTTTT. It codes for CASSQGMAANTGELFF.